Below, 28 T cell receptor beta chains from the same sample are listed, as sequenced in a study of blood T cells in healthy people across ages. Using a J-beta primer mix together with a sample-barcoded 5' primer, a second PCR was run for about 7 to 12 cycles. TCRdb itself ran the 5' RACE reads through MiXCR, one entry per CDR3 protein. The profile shows fewer than 1 million distinct CDR3 sequences, more than 40% of them singletons. Sequenced: blood. These receptors were taken from a man between 60 and 70 years old in good health.

The rearrangement uses TRBV4-1 and TRBJ2-6, with TRBD1 matching 10 bases. CDR3 length equals 20 residues. V dropped 0 bases and J dropped 5; count of bases not matched to a gene: 13. The germline V gene encodes CDR1 MGHRA and CDR2 YSYEKL. CDR3 DNA sequence: TGCGCCAGCAGCCAAGAGGGTCGGGGGACAGGGGAATTAAGGGCCAACGTCCTGACTTTC. It encodes CASSQEGRGTGELRANVLTF.

CDR3 nucleotide sequence: TGTGCCAGCAGTGAAGATTCGGCAGGGAGATATGGCTACACCTTC. Translation gives CASSEDSAGRYGYTF. The chain combines TRBV25-1 with TRBJ1-2; D perhaps matches TRBD1 (5 bases). V was cut by 2 bases and J by 5 bases, with 15 bases left in between. From germline, CDR1 is MGHDK and CDR2 SYGVNS. CDR3 size: 15 residues.

This chain connects TRBV7-2 to TRBJ1-2; tentatively, D is TRBD1 (6 bases). The germline V gene has CDR1 SGHTA and CDR2 FQGNSA. The CDR3 is made up of 17 amino acids. Trimming removed 1 base from V and 0 bases from J, with 15 bases in between. Here the CDR3 reads CASSLVGGGLANYGYTF. CDR3 nucleotide sequence: TGTGCCAGCAGCTTAGTAGGGGGTGGATTAGCTAACTATGGCTACACCTTC.

There are a few counts of this clonotype. V gene TRBV15 combines with J gene TRBJ2-5, with D tentatively TRBD2 (6 bases). This CDR3 has 16 amino acids. Germline V gene sequence: CDR1 LNHNV, CDR2 YYDKDF (reference sequence). V lost 1 base to trimming and J lost 1 base, with 13 bases between them. As DNA, the CDR3 is TGTGCCACCAGCAGAGGATCCGGGACTTTCCAAGAGACCCAGTACTTC. Amino acid sequence: CATSRGSGTFQETQYF.

V and J are TRBV12-3 or TRBV12-4 and TRBJ1-3; D is unresolved. The CDR3 extends over 15 amino acids. Trimming shortened V by 5 bases and J by 3 bases, and 14 bases separated the two germline ends. CDR3 sequence reads: CASSPPPGRGNTIYF. CDR3 DNA: TGTGCCAGCAGTCCCCCTCCAGGACGTGGAAACACCATATATTTT.

This chain uses TRBV11-3 with TRBJ2-1, with 8 bases lining up with TRBD2. Germline V gene data show CDR1 as SGHNT and CDR2 as YENEEA. This CDR3 contains 15 residues. Unmatched junction bases numbered 12, after V lost 6 bases and J lost 8 bases. The CDR3 loop is CASSKSGGRRDEQFF. Here the CDR3 DNA reads TGTGCCAGCAGTAAGAGCGGGGGCCGGAGGGATGAGCAGTTCTTC. Together with reference TRBV11-3 and TRBJ2-1, the CDR3 gives the full variable domain: EAGVVQSPRYKIIEKKQPVAFWCNPISGHNTLYWYLQNLGQGPELLIRYENEEAVDDSQLPKDRFSAERLKGVDSTLKIQPAELGDSAVYLCASSKSGGRRDEQFFGPGTRLTVL.

The chain couples TRBV6-6 to TRBJ2-7, with unresolved D. V shed 0 bases and J shed 6 bases, with 6 bases lying between them. This CDR3 has 12 residues. CDR1 is MNHNY and CDR2 is SVGAGI in the germline V gene (reference sequence). The CDR3 sequence is CASSYSLGEQYF. Here the CDR3 DNA reads TGTGCCAGCAGTTACTCGTTAGGCGAGCAGTACTTC.

This clonotype has just a few counts. The rearrangement links TRBV7-2 to TRBJ1-1, with D hard to call. Germline CDR1 is SGHTA and CDR2 is FQGNSA. The CDR3 sequence is 15 residues long. The V and J ends lost 5 bases and 5 bases respectively, with 18 bases between them. The CDR3 nucleotides read TGTGCCAGCAGCCAATCTACCTTTGGGGAAACTGAAGCTTTCTTT. Its protein is CASSQSTFGETEAFF.

To note about this clonotype: This sequence may be a read error, since a much larger clone differs from it by one base. The chain uses TRBV13 and TRBJ1-2; D is unclear. The CDR3 length is 13 residues. V was shortened by 0 bases and J by 6 bases, with 8 bases between the two germline ends. Germline values: CDR1 PRHDT, CDR2 FYEKMQ (reference sequence). The DNA for the CDR3 is TGTGCCAGCAGCTTAGGCCGGAACAATGGCTACACCTTC. Protein sequence: CASSLGRNNGYTF.

This clonotype was detected only a few times. This chain joins TRBV7-2 and TRBJ2-1; 8 bases agree with TRBD2. V lost 5 bases and J lost 7; bases outside the gene matches: 7. The CDR3 contains 14 residues. Germline-derived CDR1 and CDR2 are SGHTA and FQGNSA. The CDR3 sequence: CASSVKRGWNEQFF. For the CDR3, the DNA is TGTGCCAGCAGCGTAAAGCGGGGGTGGAATGAGCAGTTCTTC.

This clonotype came up a few times. The V and J genes are TRBV28 and TRBJ2-3, with 7 bases aligning to TRBD1. The germline gives CDR1 MDHEN, CDR2 SYDVKM. The CDR3 has 13 residues. V was clipped by 8 bases and J by 2 bases; unmatched bases: 4. The CDR3 nucleotides read TGTGCCAGCGGAGACAGGGCCACAGATACGCAGTATTTT. Protein sequence: CASGDRATDTQYF. The full variable domain, rest sourced from reference TRBV28 and TRBJ2-3, is DVKVTQSSRYLVKRTGEKVFLECVQDMDHENMFWYRQDPGLGLRLIYFSYDVKMKEKGDIPEGYSVSREKKERFSLILESASTNQTSMYLCASGDRATDTQYFGPGTRLTVL.

J is TRBJ2-3 and V is TRBV9, with 8 bases that match TRBD2. Trimming cost V 0 bases and J 6 bases; bases outside gene matches: 12. The CDR3 runs to 17 residues. Per germline, CDR1 SGDLS and CDR2 YYNGEE. The CDR3 sequence: CASSVGISGGPGDTQYF. CDR3 DNA: TGTGCCAGCAGCGTAGGGATCAGCGGGGGCCCCGGGGATACGCAGTATTTT.

The chain uses TRBV20-1 and TRBJ2-5; weak D call: TRBD2 (6 bases). The V gene's germline CDR1 is DFQATT and CDR2 SNEGSKA (reference sequence). CDR3 size: 13 residues. Trimming left V 3 bases short and J 1 base short, with 9 bases between. CDR3 bases: TGCAGTGCTAGTGGCGGGATCCAAGAGACCCAGTACTTC. Translation: CSASGGIQETQYF.

This clonotype was recorded a few times. This sequence joins TRBV4-3 and TRBJ1-2; no clear D gene. The CDR3 contains 15 residues. Germline V gene sequence: CDR1 LGHNA, CDR2 YSLEER. Trimming left V 1 base short and J 0 bases short, with 9 bases between. In nucleotides, the CDR3 is TGCGCCAGCAGCCAAGTTGCCACAGCTAACTATGGCTACACCTTC. Translation gives CASSQVATANYGYTF.

As for this clonotype: A read error may produce the germline difference seen at one junction end. This chain joins TRBV11-1 and TRBJ2-7; possible D gene TRBD1, 6 bases. Germline V gives CDR1 SGHAT, CDR2 FQDESV (reference sequence). The CDR3 consists of 14 residues. CDR3 DNA sequence: TGTGCCAGCAGTAACAACAGGGCCCCCTACGAGCAGTCCTTC. Encoded protein: CASSNNRAPYEQSF.

This clonotype occurred a few times. The chain couples TRBV7-9 to TRBJ2-3, with D uncertain. Trimming took 0 bases from V and 2 from J, leaving 3 bases between them. Germline loops: CDR1 SEHNR, CDR2 FQNEAQ (reference sequence). The CDR3 has 13 residues. This CDR3 is CASSLANTDTQYF. The CDR3, as DNA: TGTGCCAGCAGCTTAGCTAACACAGATACGCAGTATTTT.

There are many counts of this clonotype. At one boundary the junction diverges from the germline segment, which might be a read error. This sequence joins TRBV12-3 or TRBV12-4 and TRBJ2-5, with TRBD2 matching 8 bases. CDR3 length: 13 amino acids. The CDR3 DNA sequence: TGTGCCAGCAGCTTAGCGGGGAGGGAGACCCAGTACTTC. Encoded protein: CASSLAGRETQYF.

The chain combines TRBV14 with TRBJ2-1; the match to TRBD2 covers 9 bases. This CDR3 is built from 16 residues. After removal of 5 bases from V and 0 bases from J, the junction contained 5 bases not matched to a gene. From germline, CDR1 is SGHDN and CDR2 FVKESK. The chain's CDR3 is CASSKRGASSYNEQFF. For the CDR3, the DNA is TGTGCCAGCAGCAAGCGGGGGGCGAGCTCCTACAATGAGCAGTTCTTC.

This clonotype was seen ten or more times. The chain has TRBV7-2 and TRBJ2-5; D might be TRBD2 (6 bases). The V gene lost 0 bases and the J gene lost 5 bases, with 16 bases spanning the gap. Germline CDR1 and CDR2: SGHTA and FQGNSA. The CDR3 length is 16 residues. The CDR3 region is CASSLAVGGERETQYF. The CDR3 DNA is TGTGCCAGCAGCTTAGCGGTTGGCGGGGAAAGGGAGACCCAGTACTTC. The full variable domain, rest sourced from reference TRBV7-2 and TRBJ2-5, is GAGVSQSPSNKVTEKGKDVELRCDPISGHTALYWYRQSLGQGLEFLIYFQGNSAPDKSGLPSDRFSAERTGGSVSTLTIQRTQQEDSAVYLCASSLAVGGERETQYFGPGTRLLVL.

The chain has TRBV15 and TRBJ2-3; the D is unclear. Germline V gene data show CDR1 as LNHNV and CDR2 as YYDKDF (reference sequence). V lost 0 bases to trimming and J lost 4 bases, with 8 bases between them. The length of the CDR3 is 14 residues. CDR3 DNA: TGTGCCACCAGCAGAGAGAGGTCCCCAGATACGCAGTATTTT. This translates into CATSRERSPDTQYF.

This clonotype was seen only a few times. The J gene is TRBJ1-2, the V gene TRBV20-1, with D perhaps matching TRBD1 (6 bases). The CDR3 contains 13 residues. In germline, CDR1 is DFQATT, CDR2 SNEGSKA (reference sequence). Trimming removed 5 bases from V and 3 bases from J, with 13 bases in between. CDR3 bases: TGCAGTGCTCCCACGCACAGGGACTATGGCTACACCTTC. Amino acids: CSAPTHRDYGYTF.

Remarks on this clonotype: A read error may account for a junction end that differs from germline. The chain employs TRBV7-2 and TRBJ2-4; D possibly corresponds to TRBD2 (5 bases). Germline values: CDR1 SGHTA, CDR2 FQGNSA. This CDR3 has 12 amino acids. CDR3 region: CASSRGLYEQHF. The DNA of the CDR3 is TGTGCCAGCAGCCGCGGGTTGTACGAGCAGCACTTC.

This chain links TRBV5-1 with TRBJ2-3, with 8 bases matching TRBD2. Trimming took 0 bases from V and 6 from J; bases not matched to a gene: 3. CDR1 SGHRS and CDR2 YFSETQ come from the germline V gene. The CDR3 has 14 amino acids. The CDR3 DNA reads TGCGCCAGCAGCTTGGTGAGCGGGGGTGATACGCAGTATTTT. It translates to CASSLVSGGDTQYF.

This clonotype was counted between two and nine times. The V and J genes are TRBV4-3 and TRBJ2-4; a weak D match, TRBD1 (6 bases). Deletions cut 3 bases from V and 13 bases from J, with 13 bases between. The CDR3 is 12 residues long. CDR1 and CDR2 from the germline V gene are LGHNA and YSLEER. As DNA, the CDR3 is TGCGCCAGCAGCCAGACCGGACAGCACCAGTACTTC. Its protein is CASSQTGQHQYF.

The chain is built from TRBV29-1 and TRBJ2-5, with D unresolved. The CDR3 has 12 amino acids. V was pared by 4 bases and J by 2 bases, with 8 bases between. CDR1 and CDR2 from the germline V gene are SQVTM and ANQGSEA. The chain's CDR3 is CSVATAQETQYF. The CDR3, as DNA: TGCAGCGTTGCGACGGCGCAAGAGACCCAGTACTTC.

V gene TRBV4-3 combines with J gene TRBJ2-7, with a tentative D call TRBD2 (6 bases). Germline CDR1 reads LGHNA; CDR2 reads YSLEER. The CDR3 is made up of 15 amino acids. Trimming cost V 2 bases and J 2 bases, with 13 bases left between them. The CDR3 region is CASSQFTAGTYEQYF. In DNA, the CDR3 is TGCGCCAGCAGCCAATTTACGGCGGGGACCTACGAGCAGTACTTC.

With regard to this clonotype: A much larger clone differs by one base, so this may be a read error. The V and J genes are TRBV20-1 and TRBJ1-2; D is undetermined. V lost 4 bases and J 4 bases, leaving 13 bases between the germline ends. CDR3 length: 13 amino acids. Germline-derived CDR1 and CDR2 are DFQATT and SNEGSKA (reference sequence). The CDR3 DNA reads as TGCAGTGCTATGGGCTTTATCGTCTATGGCTACACCTTC. Amino acid sequence: CSAMGFIVYGYTF.

The chain is built from TRBV11-3 and TRBJ1-6, with D perhaps TRBD1 (6 bases). Between the trimmed V and J ends, which lost 4 bases and 8 bases, there was a span of 15 bases. From germline, CDR1 is SGHNT and CDR2 YENEEA. The length of the CDR3 is 15 residues. CDR3 residues: CASSSRGQKDSPLHF. The CDR3, as DNA: TGTGCCAGCAGCTCCCGGGGGCAGAAAGATTCACCCCTCCACTTT.